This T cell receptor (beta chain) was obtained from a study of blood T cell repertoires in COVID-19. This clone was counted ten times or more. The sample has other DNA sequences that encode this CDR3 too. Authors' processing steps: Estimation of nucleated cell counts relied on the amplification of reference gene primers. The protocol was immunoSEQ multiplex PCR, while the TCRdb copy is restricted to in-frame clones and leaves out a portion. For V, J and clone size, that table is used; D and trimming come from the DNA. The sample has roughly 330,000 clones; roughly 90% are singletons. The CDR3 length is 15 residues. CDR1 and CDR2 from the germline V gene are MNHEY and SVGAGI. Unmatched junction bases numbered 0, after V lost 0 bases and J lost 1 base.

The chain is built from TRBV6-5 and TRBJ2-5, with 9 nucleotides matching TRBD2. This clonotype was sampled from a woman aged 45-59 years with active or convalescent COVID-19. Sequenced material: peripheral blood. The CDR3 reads CASSYSTSGQETQYF. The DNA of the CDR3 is TGTGCCAGCAGTTACTCGACTAGCGGCCAAGAGACCCAGTACTTC.